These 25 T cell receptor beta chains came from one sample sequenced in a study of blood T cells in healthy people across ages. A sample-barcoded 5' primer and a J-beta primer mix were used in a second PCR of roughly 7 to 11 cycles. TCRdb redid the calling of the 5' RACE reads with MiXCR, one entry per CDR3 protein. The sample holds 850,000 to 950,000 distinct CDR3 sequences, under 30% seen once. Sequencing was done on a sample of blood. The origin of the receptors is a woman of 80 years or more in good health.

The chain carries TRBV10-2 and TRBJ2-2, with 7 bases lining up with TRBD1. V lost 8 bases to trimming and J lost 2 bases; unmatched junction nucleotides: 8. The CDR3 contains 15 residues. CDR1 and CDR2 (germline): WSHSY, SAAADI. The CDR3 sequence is CASLTGVGNTGELFF. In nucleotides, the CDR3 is TGCGCCAGCCTCACAGGGGTTGGTAACACCGGGGAGCTGTTTTTT.

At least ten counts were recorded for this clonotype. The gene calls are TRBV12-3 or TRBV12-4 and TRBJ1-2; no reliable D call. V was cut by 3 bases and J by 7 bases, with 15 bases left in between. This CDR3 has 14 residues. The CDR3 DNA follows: TGTGCCAGCAGTTTTAGTTCTTATGAGGGTGGCTACACCTTC. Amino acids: CASSFSSYEGGYTF.

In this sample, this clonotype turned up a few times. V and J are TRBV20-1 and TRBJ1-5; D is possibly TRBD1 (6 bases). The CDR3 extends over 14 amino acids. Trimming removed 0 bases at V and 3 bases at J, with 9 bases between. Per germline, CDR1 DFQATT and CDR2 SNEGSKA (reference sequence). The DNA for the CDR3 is TGCAGTGCTAGAGAGGGGGCAGCCAATCAGCCCCAGCATTTT. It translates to CSAREGAANQPQHF.

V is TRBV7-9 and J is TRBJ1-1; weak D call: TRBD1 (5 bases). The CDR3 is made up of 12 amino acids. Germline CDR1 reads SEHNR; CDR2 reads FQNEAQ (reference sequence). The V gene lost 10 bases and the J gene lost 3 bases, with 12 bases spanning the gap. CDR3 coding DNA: TGTGCCAACAGGTTAATAGACACTGAAGCTTTCTTT. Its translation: CANRLIDTEAFF.

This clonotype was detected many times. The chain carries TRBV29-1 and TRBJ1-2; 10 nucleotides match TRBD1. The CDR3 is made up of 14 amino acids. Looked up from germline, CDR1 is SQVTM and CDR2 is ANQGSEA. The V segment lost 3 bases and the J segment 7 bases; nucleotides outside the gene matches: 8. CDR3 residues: CSVDLGQGIVGYTF. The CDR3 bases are TGCAGCGTTGATTTGGGACAGGGGATCGTTGGCTACACCTTC. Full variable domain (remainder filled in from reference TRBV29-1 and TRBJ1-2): SAVISQKPSRDICQRGTSLTIQCQVDSQVTMMFWYRQQPGQSLTLIATANQGSEATYESGFVIDKFPISRPNLTFSTLTVSNMSPEDSSIYLCSVDLGQGIVGYTFGSGTRLTVV.

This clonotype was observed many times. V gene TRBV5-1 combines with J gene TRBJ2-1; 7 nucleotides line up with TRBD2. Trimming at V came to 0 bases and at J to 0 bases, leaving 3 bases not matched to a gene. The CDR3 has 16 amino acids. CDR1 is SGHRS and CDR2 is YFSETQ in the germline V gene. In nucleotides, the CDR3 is TGCGCCAGCAGCTTGGCCGGGGACTACTCCTACAATGAGCAGTTCTTC. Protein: CASSLAGDYSYNEQFF.

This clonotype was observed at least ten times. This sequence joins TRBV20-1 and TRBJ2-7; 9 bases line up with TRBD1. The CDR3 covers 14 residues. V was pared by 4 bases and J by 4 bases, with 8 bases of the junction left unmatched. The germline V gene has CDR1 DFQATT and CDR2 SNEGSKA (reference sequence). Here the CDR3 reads CSAIDRGGLYEQYF. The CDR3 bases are TGCAGTGCTATTGACAGGGGGGGGTTATACGAGCAGTACTTC.

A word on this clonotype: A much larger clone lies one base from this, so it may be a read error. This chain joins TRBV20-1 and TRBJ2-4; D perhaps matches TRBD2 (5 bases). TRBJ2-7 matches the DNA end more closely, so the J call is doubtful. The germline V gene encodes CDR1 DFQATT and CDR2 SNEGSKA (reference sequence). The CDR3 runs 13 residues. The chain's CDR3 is CSAPVRGLHEQYF. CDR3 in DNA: TGCAGTGCTCCGGTACGGGGTTTACACGAGCAGTACTTC.

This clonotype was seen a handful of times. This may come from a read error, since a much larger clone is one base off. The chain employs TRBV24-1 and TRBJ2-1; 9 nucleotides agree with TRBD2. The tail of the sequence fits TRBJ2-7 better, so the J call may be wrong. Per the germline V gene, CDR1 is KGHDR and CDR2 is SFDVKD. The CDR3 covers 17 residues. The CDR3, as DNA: TGTGCCACCAGTGTCGGCGGGGGGGGTTCTTCCTACAATGAGCAGTACTTC. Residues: CATSVGGGGSSYNEQYF.

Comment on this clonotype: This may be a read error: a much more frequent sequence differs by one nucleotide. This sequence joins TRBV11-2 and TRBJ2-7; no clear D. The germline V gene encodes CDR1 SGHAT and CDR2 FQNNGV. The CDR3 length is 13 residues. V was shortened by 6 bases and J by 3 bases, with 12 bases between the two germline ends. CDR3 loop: CASSPRIYYEQYF. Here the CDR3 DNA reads TGTGCCAGCAGTCCCAGGATCTACTACGAGCAGTACTTC.

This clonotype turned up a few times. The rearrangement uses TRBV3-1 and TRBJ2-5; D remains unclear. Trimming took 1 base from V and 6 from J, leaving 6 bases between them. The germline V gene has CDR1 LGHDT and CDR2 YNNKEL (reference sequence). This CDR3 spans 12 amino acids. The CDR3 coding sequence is TGTGCCAGCAGCCAAGTAGGACAGACCCAGTACTTC. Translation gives CASSQVGQTQYF.

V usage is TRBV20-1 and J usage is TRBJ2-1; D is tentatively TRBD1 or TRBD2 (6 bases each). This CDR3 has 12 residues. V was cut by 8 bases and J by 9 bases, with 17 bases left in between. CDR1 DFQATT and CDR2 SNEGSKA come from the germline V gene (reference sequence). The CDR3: CSTIQGTSEQFF. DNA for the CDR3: TGCAGTACTATCCAGGGGACTTCTGAGCAGTTCTTC.

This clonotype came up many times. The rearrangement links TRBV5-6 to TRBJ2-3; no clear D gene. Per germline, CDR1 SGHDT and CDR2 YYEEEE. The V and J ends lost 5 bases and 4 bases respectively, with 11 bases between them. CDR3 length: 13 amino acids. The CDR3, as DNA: TGTGCCAGCAGAGCGCTAGTCTCAGATACGCAGTATTTT. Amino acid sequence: CASRALVSDTQYF.

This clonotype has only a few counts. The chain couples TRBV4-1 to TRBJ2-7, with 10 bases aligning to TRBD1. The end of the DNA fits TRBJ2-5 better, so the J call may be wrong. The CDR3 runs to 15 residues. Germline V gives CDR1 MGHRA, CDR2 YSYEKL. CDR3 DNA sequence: TGCGCCAGCAGCCAAGCGGGACAGGGGAAGGAGACCCAGTACTTC. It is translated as CASSQAGQGKETQYF.

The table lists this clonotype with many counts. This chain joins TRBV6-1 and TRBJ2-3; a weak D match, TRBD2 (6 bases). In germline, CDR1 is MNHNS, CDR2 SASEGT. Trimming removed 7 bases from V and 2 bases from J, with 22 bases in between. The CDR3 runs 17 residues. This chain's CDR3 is CASISTLGRDYTDTQYF. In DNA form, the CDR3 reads TGTGCCAGCATCTCAACTCTAGGGCGGGATTACACAGATACGCAGTATTTT.

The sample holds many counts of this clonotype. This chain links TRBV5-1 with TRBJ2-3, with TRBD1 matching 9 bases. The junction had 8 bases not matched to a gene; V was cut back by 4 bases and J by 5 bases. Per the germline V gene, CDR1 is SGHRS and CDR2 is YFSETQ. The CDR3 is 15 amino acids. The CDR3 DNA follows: TGCGCCAGCAGCACTGCCCGGGACAGGGAAGATACGCAGTATTTT. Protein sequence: CASSTARDREDTQYF.

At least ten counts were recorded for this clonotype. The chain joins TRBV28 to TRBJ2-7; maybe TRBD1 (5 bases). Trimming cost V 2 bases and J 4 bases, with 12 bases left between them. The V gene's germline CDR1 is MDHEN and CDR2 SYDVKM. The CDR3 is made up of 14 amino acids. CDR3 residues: CASSLSQGRYEQYF. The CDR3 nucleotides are TGTGCCAGCAGTTTAAGTCAGGGAAGGTACGAGCAGTACTTC.

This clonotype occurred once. CDR3 in amino acids: CASSRELVGETQYF. In nucleotides, the CDR3 is TGTGCCAGCAGCCGCGAATTAGTGGGAGAGACCCAGTACTTC. This chain joins TRBV7-2 and TRBJ2-5; D ambiguous. This CDR3 region has 14 residues. CDR1 is SGHTA, CDR2 FQGNSA, per germline. Trimming shortened V by 5 bases and J by 4 bases, and 14 bases separated the two germline ends. Supplemented by reference TRBV7-2 and TRBJ2-5, the full variable domain reads GAGVSQSPSNKVTEKGKDVELRCDPISGHTALYWYRQSLGQGLEFLIYFQGNSAPDKSGLPSDRFSAERTGGSVSTLTIQRTQQEDSAVYLCASSRELVGETQYFGPGTRLLVL.

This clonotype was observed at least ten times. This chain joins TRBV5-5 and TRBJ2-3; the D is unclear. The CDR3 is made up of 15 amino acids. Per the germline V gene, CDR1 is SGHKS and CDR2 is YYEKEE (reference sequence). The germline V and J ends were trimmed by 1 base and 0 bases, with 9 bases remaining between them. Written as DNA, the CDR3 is TGTGCCAGCAGCTTGCGGTCGCCTAGCACAGATACGCAGTATTTT. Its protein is CASSLRSPSTDTQYF.

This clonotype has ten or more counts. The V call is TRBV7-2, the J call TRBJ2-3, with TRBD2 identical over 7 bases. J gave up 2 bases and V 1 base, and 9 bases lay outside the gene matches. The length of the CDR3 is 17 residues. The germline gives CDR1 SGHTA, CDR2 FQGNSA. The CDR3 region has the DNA TGTGCCAGCAGCTTAGGACCCTTGGCGGGGGACACAGATACGCAGTATTTT. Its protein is CASSLGPLAGDTDTQYF. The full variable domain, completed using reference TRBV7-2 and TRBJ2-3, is GAGVSQSPSNKVTEKGKDVELRCDPISGHTALYWYRQSLGQGLEFLIYFQGNSAPDKSGLPSDRFSAERTGGSVSTLTIQRTQQEDSAVYLCASSLGPLAGDTDTQYFGPGTRLTVL.

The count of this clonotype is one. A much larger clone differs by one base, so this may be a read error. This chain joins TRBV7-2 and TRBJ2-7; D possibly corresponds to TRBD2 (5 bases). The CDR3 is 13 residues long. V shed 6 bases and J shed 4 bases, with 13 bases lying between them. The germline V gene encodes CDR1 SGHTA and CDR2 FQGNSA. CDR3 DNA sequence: TGTGCCAGCAGAGACTATGACGGATACGAGCAGTACTTC. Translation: CASRDYDGYEQYF.

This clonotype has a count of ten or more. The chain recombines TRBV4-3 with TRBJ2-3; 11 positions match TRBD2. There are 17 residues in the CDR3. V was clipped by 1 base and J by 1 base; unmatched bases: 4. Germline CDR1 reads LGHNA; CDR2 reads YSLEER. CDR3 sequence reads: CASSQVVLAGGTDTQYF. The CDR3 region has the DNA TGCGCCAGCAGCCAAGTGGTACTAGCGGGGGGCACAGATACGCAGTATTTT.

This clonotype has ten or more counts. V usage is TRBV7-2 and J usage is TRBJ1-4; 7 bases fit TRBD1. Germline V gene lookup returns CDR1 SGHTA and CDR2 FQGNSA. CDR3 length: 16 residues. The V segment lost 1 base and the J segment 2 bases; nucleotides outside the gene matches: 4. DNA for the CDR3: TGTGCCAGCAGCTTAGTAAGGGGGCAGACTAATGAAAAACTGTTTTTT. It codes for CASSLVRGQTNEKLFF.

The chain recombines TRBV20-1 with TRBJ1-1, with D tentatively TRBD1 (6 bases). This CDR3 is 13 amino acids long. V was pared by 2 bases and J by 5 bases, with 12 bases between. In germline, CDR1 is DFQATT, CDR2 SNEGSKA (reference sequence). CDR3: CSARSGVGTEAFF. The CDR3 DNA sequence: TGCAGTGCTAGATCAGGGGTTGGTACTGAAGCTTTCTTT.

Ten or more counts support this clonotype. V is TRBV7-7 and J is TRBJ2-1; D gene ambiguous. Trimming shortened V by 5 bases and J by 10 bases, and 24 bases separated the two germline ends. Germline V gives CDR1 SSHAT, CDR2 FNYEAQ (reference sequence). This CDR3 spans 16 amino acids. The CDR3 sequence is CASSPVLRSALREQFF. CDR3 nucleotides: TGTGCCAGCAGCCCGGTCTTGCGGAGCGCACTGAGGGAGCAGTTCTTC.